This T cell receptor beta chain was retrieved from a study of fetal regulatory T cell absence and autoimmunity. Method: immunoSEQ multiplex PCR; TCRdb's copy keeps in-frame clones and lacks some. The data contain some 50,000 clones, approximately 83% of them singletons. The CDR3 consists of 11 residues. V was clipped by 1 base and J by 8 bases, with 6 bases between them. Germline-derived CDR1 and CDR2 are DFQATT and SNEGSKA (reference sequence). The clonotype was recovered from a newborn boy with IPEX syndrome. The J gene is TRBJ2-1, the V gene TRBV20-1; the D is unclear. Sequencing input: cord blood. For the CDR3, the DNA is TGCAGTGCTAGAGCCTCTTATGAGCAGTTCTTC. As protein: CSARASYEQFF.